These T cell receptor beta chains were read from a single sample in a study of regulatory T cells in long-lasting Graves disease. TCRdb called the multiplex PCR reads again in MiXCR, with one record for every CDR3 protein. The sample includes some 470,000 distinct CDR3 sequences, 20% to 25% of them seen just once. The source material was peripheral blood mononuclear cells (PBMCs), sampled when the disease was refractory, from a patient treated with antithyroid drugs. The source is a female donor with Graves disease. Both conserved end residues are trimmed from each CDR3. Rows give clone size only sometimes, using once, few, many, or a class for an expanded clone.

clone_size v_call cdr3_aa
few TRBV9 ASSVGQGTGYT
few TRBV5-4 ANYLKQGTNQPQH
many TRBV4-2 ASSQDLWGPLETQY
many TRBV2 ASSDTGDEKLF
NA TRBV28 ASSLIFGLAEPTGELF
many TRBV20-1 SASEIGQLYSNQPQH
many TRBV12-3/TRBV12-4 ASSFRRGFGYT
few TRBV27 ASSLLGAGSSGANVLT
few TRBV6-1 ACSEHTAGLPYT
NA TRBV6-1 ASSELAVEQY
NA TRBV29-1 SATGRHTGELF
NA TRBV5-6 ASSLTGLTAGNTIY
NA TRBV11-2 ASSLDPGHEQY
few TRBV6-1 ASSAGFSSTEAF
many TRBV6-1 ASRKGDVRYEQY
NA TRBV29-1 SVDTSGGETQY
many TRBV20-1 SASRQGEGTQY
few TRBV29-1 SVSVPLKETQY
few TRBV29-1 SVVGGTSRYGYT
many TRBV28 ASSSTRLTEAF
many TRBV6-5 ASSYRIEDTRTYEQY
NA TRBV7-9 ASSLAFRDRVAKNIQY
few TRBV5-1 ASSFQGFSYGYT
few TRBV28 ASSTRTVTGNQPQH
NA TRBV13 ASSLGGGFYTEAF
NA TRBV29-1 SVVGGGRRGGETQH
many TRBV6-5 ASSYYGPPSEQY
NA TRBV7-9 ASRVAFTNNEQF
NA TRBV20-1 SARVGGAQREGF
NA TRBV5-1 ASSLGDNILEAQY
NA TRBV7-9 ASSPGPSGTQY
NA TRBV14 ASSQIADTQY
NA TRBV5-1 ASSLTGPWETQY
few TRBV14 ASSQVLAGSLY
NA TRBV20-1 SARGTSGSRVYEQY
NA TRBV6-2/TRBV6-3 ASSYWGQGDTEAF
many TRBV2 ASTKDSNTGELF
few TRBV29-1 SVRGQFGNYGYT
few TRBV6-2/TRBV6-3 ASSYGAGTGTEAF
few TRBV7-9 ASRLDSQLF
few TRBV6-2/TRBV6-3 ASSYASGTGELF
few TRBV4-1 ASSPQSGFTGELF
many TRBV28 ASSLQGYRNQPQH
NA TRBV6-1 ASSRLIQETQY
few TRBV15 ATSRPPFRGTEAF
few TRBV11-3 ASSLRQGPETQY